This entry concerns a single T cell receptor (beta chain). No cognate antigen has been identified for it. No clone much larger than this one lies a single base away; base qualities are absent. This specimen comes from a study of response to subunit inactivated influenza vaccine (dated by TCRdb to 2017 to 2018). Regarding the research as a whole: To follow how T cells responded to a trivalent subunit inactivated influenza vaccine, the researchers relied on deep quantitative profiling of the T cell receptor repertoire. Beyond this particular receptor, the publication reports: The authors suggested that each seasonal influenza vaccination may recruit only a limited number of new T cells.

Library preparation was by RT-PCR. TCRdb lists the instrument as Illumina HiSeq 2500. TCRdb reworked the public reads: Q25 trimming with fastp, MiXCR clone assembly, productive beta chains retained. Each record represents a unique CDR3 protein, reported with the most common genes and DNA among its rows. The sample table lists approximately 680,000 distinct CDR3 sequences, 15% to 18% of them with a count of one. Clones ranked in the top ten supply approximately 10% of the sample. Including the terminal cysteine and phenylalanine, the CDR3 comprises 14 residues. The sequence is cut down to CDR3 DNA, 42 bases in frame from base 1. V and J lose 1 base and 3 bases, and a span of 10 bases separates them.

Source: PBMCs from blood, taken about 13 days after vaccination. This receptor was taken from a man aged 45-60 years who received an inactivated influenza vaccine. Donor details come from another sample of the same person, matched by shared clones. The chain links TRBV12-3 or TRBV12-4 with TRBJ2-7, with TRBD2 as a weak D call on 6 bases. The DNA reads TGTGCCAGCAGTTTAGGCGGAGGGTTCTACGAGCAGTACTTC. It codes for CASSLGGGFYEQYF.